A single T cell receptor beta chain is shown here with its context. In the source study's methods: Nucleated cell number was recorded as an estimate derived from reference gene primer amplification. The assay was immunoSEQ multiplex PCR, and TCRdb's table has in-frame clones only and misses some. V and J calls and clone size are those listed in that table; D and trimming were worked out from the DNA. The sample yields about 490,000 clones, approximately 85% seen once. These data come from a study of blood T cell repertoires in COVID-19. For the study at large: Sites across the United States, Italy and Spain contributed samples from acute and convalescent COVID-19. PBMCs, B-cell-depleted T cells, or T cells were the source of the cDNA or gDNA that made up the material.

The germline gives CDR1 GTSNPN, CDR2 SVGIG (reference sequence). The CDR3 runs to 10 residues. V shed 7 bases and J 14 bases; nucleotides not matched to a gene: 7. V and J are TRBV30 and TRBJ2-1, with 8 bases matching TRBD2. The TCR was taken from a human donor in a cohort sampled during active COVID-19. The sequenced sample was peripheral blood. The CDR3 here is CASSGTSKFF. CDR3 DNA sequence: TGTGCCTCCTCCGGGACTAGTAAGTTCTTC.